The TCR beta chain under discussion was sequenced for a study of early T cells in non-severe SARS-CoV-2 infection. Turning to the study itself: Investigators sequenced bulk RNA drawn from unsorted whole blood, and chains remained unpaired.

Trimming shortened V by 6 bases and J by 7 bases, and 13 bases separated the two germline ends. CDR3 size: 13 residues. At least ten counts were recorded for this clonotype. TCRdb fed the 5' RACE reads into MiXCR, producing one record per CDR3 protein. Found here are tens of thousands of distinct CDR3 sequences, 5% to 5.5% of them singletons; the top ten hold 6% to 7%. This sequence originates from an adult who was a healthcare worker with PCR-confirmed SARS-CoV-2 infection or an uninfected control (not recorded which). The specimen comprised whole blood, sampled at baseline. The chain couples TRBV12-3 or TRBV12-4 to TRBJ1-3; no firm D call. The CDR3 region has the DNA TGTGCCAGCAGCCCTCCCACAGTGAACACCATATATTTT. Translated: CASSPPTVNTIYF.